The rows below give T cell receptor beta chains drawn from one sample of a study of beta chain features in type 1 diabetes. Sequencing was performed with immunoSEQ multiplex PCR; in TCRdb, only in-frame clones are kept and a portion is missing. Of about 700,000 clones detected, roughly 13% appear once; the ten largest clones hold approximately 0.021%. The specimen sequenced was naive CD4+ T cells from blood. Source of these receptors: a man aged 18 to 29 with type 1 diabetes. Each CDR3 is given without its conserved first and last residue.

TRBV29-1	11	TRBJ1-4	SVPDGTNEKLF
TRBV30	12	TRBJ2-2	AWREGPNTGELF
TRBV6-5	13	TRBJ2-6	ATGTESSGANVLT
TRBV15	13	TRBJ2-5	ATSRTGPRLETQY
TRBV19	14	TRBJ2-6	ASSMALNSGANVLT
TRBV28	13	TRBJ1-1	ASSPAGQGDTEAF
TRBV28	12	TRBJ2-3	ASSPPTVTDTQY
TRBV7-9	14	TRBJ2-7	ASSLAGFGVTYEQY
TRBV2	13	TRBJ2-5	ASSGGGGPQETQY
TRBV7-2	13	TRBJ1-2	ASSFSTGGYYGYT
TRBV6-5	13	TRBJ2-3	ASRSWTRDTDTQY
TRBV15	11	TRBJ2-7	ATRWSGAREQY
TRBV7-6	15	TRBJ2-3	ASSLTVGGPSGDTQY
TRBV5-6	11	TRBJ1-2	ASSSDRANGYT
TRBV5-6	12	TRBJ2-7	ASSFEPRFYEQY
TRBV4-1	13	TRBJ1-2	ASSQEEGTNYGYT
TRBV14	11	TRBJ1-2	ASSLDRSYGYT
TRBV30	11	TRBJ2-2	AWSRGTPGELF
TRBV5-4	11	TRBJ2-5	ASSSEPQETQY
TRBV5-8	9	TRBJ2-1	ASSPRNEQF
TRBV30	13	TRBJ2-3	AWSPRTGTADTQY
TRBV2	12	TRBJ1-5	ASTREGPTQPQH
TRBV5-6	13	TRBJ1-1	ASSLAGRVNTEAF
TRBV2	14	TRBJ2-6	ATTGQDLSGANVLT
TRBV30	13	TRBJ1-2	AWSVAGSSYYGYT
TRBV5-1	10	TRBJ1-6	ASSFGDSPLH
TRBV5-1	11	TRBJ2-1	ASSLRADNEQF
TRBV5-6	9	TRBJ2-3	ASSLQDTQY
TRBV11-3	12	TRBJ1-6	ASSLGTGHSPLH
TRBV30	9	TRBJ2-2	AWLSPGELF
TRBV7-9	12	TRBJ2-1	ASSLLSGENEQF
TRBV10-1	10	TRBJ2-2	ASSALPGELF
TRBV7-2	12	TRBJ1-5	ASSPHQGGQPQH
TRBV11-2	13	TRBJ2-1	ASSLGASRGNEQF
TRBV6-1	13	TRBJ2-7	ASSEGPGTAYEQY
TRBV5-1	14	TRBJ2-3	ASSVRTSGTTDTQY
TRBV18	11	TRBJ2-7	ASSPRDRDEQY
TRBV15	12	TRBJ2-2	ATSRYVNTGELF
TRBV5-4	13	TRBJ2-7	ASSLGGTTHGEQY
TRBV5-4	10	TRBJ1-2	ASSGRSYGYT
TRBV2	13	TRBJ2-3	ASSGVASAGDTQY
TRBV29-1	11	TRBJ2-1	SVGGRMFNEQF
TRBV2	12	TRBJ2-7	ASSEALGFYEQY
TRBV30	12	TRBJ2-7	AFGFYDRGTEQY
TRBV2	11	TRBJ1-1	ASSDGQGSRAF
TRBV29-1	10	TRBJ2-7	SVARATYEQY
TRBV5-1	11	TRBJ2-3	ASSTGFADTQY
TRBV5-1	18	TRBJ2-1	ASSLADTSGGRSAYNEQF